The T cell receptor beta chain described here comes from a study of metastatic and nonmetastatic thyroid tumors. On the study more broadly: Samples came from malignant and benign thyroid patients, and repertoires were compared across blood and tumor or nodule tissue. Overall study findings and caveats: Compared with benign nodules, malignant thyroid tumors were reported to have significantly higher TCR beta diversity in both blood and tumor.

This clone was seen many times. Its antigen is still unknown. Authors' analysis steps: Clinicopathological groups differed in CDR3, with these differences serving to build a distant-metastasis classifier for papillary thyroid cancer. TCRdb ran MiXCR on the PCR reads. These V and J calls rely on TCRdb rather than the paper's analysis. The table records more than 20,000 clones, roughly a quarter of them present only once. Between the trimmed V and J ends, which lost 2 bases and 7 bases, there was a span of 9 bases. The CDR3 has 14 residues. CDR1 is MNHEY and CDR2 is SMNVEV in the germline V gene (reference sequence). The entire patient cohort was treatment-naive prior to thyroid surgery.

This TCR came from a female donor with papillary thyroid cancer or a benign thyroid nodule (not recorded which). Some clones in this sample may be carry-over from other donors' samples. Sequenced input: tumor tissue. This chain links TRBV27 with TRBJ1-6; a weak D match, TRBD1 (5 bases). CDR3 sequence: CASSLMAGNSPLHF. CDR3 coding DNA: TGTGCCAGCAGTTTAATGGCAGGGAATTCACCCCTCCACTTT.